This paragraph reports one TCR gamma chain. TCRdb applied CATT to the reads for clone calling. There are over a thousand gamma-chain clones in the sample; roughly 34% occur only once, and about 39% lies in the top ten. This entry comes from a study of gamma-delta chains in newborns, infants, children. Germline CDR1 and CDR2: GITISATS and ISYDGTV (reference sequence). Trimming cost V 6 bases and J 2 bases; bases outside gene matches: 0. This CDR3 is built from 12 residues. The rearrangement uses TRGV9 and TRGJP1. As TCRdb names no J gene, one was assigned here on the basis of a DNA match to germline. Sample: blood. The source of this sequence is a child who was a newborn, infant or young child, either healthy, febrile or measles-vaccinated (not recorded which). CDR3 sequence reads: CALWTTGWFKIF. The CDR3 bases are TGTGCCTTGTGGACCACTGGTTGGTTCAAGATATTT.